The T cell receptor (beta chain) described here comes from a study of blood T cell repertoires in COVID-19. Study information: PBMCs, B-cell-depleted T cells, or T cells were the source of the cDNA or gDNA that made up the material.

This CDR3 comprises 17 residues. Losses at the gene ends were 6 bases for V and 1 base for J; bases not matched to a gene: 13. CDR1 is SNHLY and CDR2 is FYNNEI in the germline V gene. The repertoire was sequenced with immunoSEQ multiplex PCR; TCRdb's copy has only in-frame clones and lacks some. The data hold around 60,000 clones, with 80% to 85% observed a single time. The sequencing input was peripheral blood. The chain is built from TRBV2 and TRBJ1-2; 8 positions match TRBD1. This sequence originates from a man aged 60 to 69 with COVID-19, enrolled during active disease. This CDR3 reads CASRERQGRGFNYGYTF. DNA of the CDR3: TGTGCCAGCAGGGAACGACAGGGGCGGGGGTTTAACTATGGCTACACCTTC.